This TCR beta chain was profiled in a study of CDR3 diversity in severe acne. The CDR3 covers 15 residues. Trimming cost V 4 bases and J 11 bases, with 23 bases left between them. In germline, CDR1 is SGHVS, CDR2 FNYEAQ. TCRdb fed the PCR reads into MiXCR, producing one record per CDR3 protein. The data contain tens of thousands of distinct CDR3 sequences, 51% of them singletons. Sequencing input: blood. The V and J genes are TRBV7-6 and TRBJ2-5, with D possibly matching TRBD2 (6 bases). The receptor was isolated from a male donor in good health, without acne. CDR3 amino acids: CASSSGRGRIGEQYF. The CDR3 coding sequence is TGTGCCAGCAGCTCCGGGCGGGGACGGATCGGGGAGCAGTACTTC.